This T cell receptor (beta chain) was profiled in a study of T cell responses to AZD1222 COVID-19 vaccine. Measured with immunoSEQ multiplex PCR; TCRdb has only the in-frame clones, and not every one. In the table there are 160,000 or so clones, roughly 94% of which are singletons. The CDR3 totals 14 residues. With 7 bases removed from V and 7 bases from J, the gap between germline ends came to 19 bases. The germline V gene encodes CDR1 MNHEY and CDR2 SVGAGI. The rearrangement joins TRBV6-5 to TRBJ1-2; D unresolved. The specimen comprised peripheral blood, sampled 28 days after the second AZD1222 dose. The clonotype comes from an adult who received the AZD1222 COVID-19 vaccine. The CDR3 sequence: CASTTSRRPPGYTF. CDR3 bases: TGTGCCAGCACGACTTCGAGGAGACCCCCTGGCTACACCTTC.